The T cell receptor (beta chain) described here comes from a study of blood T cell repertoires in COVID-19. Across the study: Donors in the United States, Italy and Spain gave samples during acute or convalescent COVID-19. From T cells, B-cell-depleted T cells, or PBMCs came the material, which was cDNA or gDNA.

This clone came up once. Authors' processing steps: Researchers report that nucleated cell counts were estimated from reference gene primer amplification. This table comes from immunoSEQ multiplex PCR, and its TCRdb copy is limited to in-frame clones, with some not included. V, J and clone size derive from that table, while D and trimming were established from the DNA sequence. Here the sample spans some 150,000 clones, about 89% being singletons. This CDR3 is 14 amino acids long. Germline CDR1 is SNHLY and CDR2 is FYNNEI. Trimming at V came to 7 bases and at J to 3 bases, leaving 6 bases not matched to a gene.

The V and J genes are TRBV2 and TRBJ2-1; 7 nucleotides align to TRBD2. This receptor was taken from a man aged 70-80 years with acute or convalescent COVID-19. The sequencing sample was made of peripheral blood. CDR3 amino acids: CASTGASGYNEQFF. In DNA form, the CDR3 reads TGTGCCAGCACCGGGGCTAGCGGCTACAATGAGCAGTTCTTC.